The clone carrying this T cell receptor beta chain was counted only a few times. Its antigen remains unknown. The trim removed 10 bases at V and 8 bases at J, leaving 10 bases unmatched. The CDR3 runs 14 residues. This specimen comes from a study of cytomegalovirus exposure and HLA in healthy donors. The study, taken as a whole, reports: It is likely that the observed cluster of highly shared sequence variants was a sequencing artifact.

Researchers ran the PCR with 60 Vbeta and 13 Jbeta primers. Sequencing used immunoSEQ multiplex PCR; TCRdb keeps in-frame clones, though not all of them. This table holds some 160,000 clones, more than 65% found once. The sequence was collected from a woman aged 30 to 39 in good health and CMV-seronegative. V and J are TRBV23-1 and TRBJ2-1; the match to TRBD2 covers 11 bases. TRBV23-1 is identified as an open reading frame with a role that is uncertain. Sample: PBMCs. The DNA of the CDR3 is TGCGCCACCCTGGGACTAGCGGCGGAGGATGAGCAGTTCTTC. It yields the protein CATLGLAAEDEQFF.